The present TCR beta chain was sequenced within a study of blood T cell repertoires in COVID-19. The assay was immunoSEQ multiplex PCR, and TCRdb's table has in-frame clones only and misses some. The data show about 520,000 clones, approximately 85% seen once. The CDR3 extends over 19 amino acids. Germline CDR1 SGHRS, CDR2 YFSETQ. V gave up 2 bases and J gave up 8 bases, with 29 bases separating them. The sequenced sample was peripheral blood. The origin of this receptor is a human donor in a cohort sampled during active COVID-19. J is TRBJ2-1 and V is TRBV5-1; perhaps TRBD1 as D (5 bases). The CDR3 protein is CASSLDRLAWRQRGDEQFF. CDR3 DNA sequence: TGCGCCAGCAGCTTAGATCGTTTGGCCTGGCGACAAAGGGGCGATGAGCAGTTCTTC.